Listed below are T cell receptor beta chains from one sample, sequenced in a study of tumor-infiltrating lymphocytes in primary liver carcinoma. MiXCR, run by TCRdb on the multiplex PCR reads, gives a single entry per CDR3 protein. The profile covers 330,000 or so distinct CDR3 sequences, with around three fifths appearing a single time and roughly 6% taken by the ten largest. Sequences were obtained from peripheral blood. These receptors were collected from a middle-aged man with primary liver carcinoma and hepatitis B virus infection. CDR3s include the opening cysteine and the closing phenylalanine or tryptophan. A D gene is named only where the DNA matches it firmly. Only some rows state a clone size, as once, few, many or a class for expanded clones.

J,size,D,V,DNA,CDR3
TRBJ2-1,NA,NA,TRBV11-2,TGTACCAGCCGCCGCCCGGCCAGCGGTTACAATGAGCAGTTCTTC,CTSRRPASGYNEQFF
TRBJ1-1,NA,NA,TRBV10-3,TGTGCCATCAAGTCCTGGGTCATGAACACTGAAGCTTCCTTT,CAIKSWVMNTEASF
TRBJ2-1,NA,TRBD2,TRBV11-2,TGTGCCAGCAGGCCAGGTGGAAGCGGGAGTGTCAATGAGCAGTTCTTC,CASRPGGSGSVNEQFF
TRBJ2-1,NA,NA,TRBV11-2,TGTGCCAGCAGCTTTGGGGCCACATACGATGAGCAGTTCTTC,CASSFGATYDEQFF
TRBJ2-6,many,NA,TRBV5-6,TGTGCCAGCAGCTTGGTAAATTTGTTGGGGACCCAACTTTTGACTGGGGCCAACGTCCTGACTTTC,CASSLVNLLGTQLLTGANVLTF
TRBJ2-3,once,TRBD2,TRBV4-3,TGCGCCAGCAGCCAAGACGCGGCGGGAGCCGGAGTTACGCAGTATTTT,CASSQDAAGAGVTQYF
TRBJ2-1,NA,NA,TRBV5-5,TGTGCCATCAGCTTGGCTACAGGGTACAATGAGCAGTTCTTC,CAISLATGYNEQFF
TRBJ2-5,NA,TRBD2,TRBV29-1,TGCAGCGTCATAGGGGCTAGCGGACAAGAGACCCAGTACTTC,CSVIGASGQETQYF
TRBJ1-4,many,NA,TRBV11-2,TGTGCCAGCAGCTGGGGGGACCTTGCAACTAATGAAAAACTGTTTTTT,CASSWGDLATNEKLFF
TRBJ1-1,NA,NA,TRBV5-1,TGCGCCGGCAGCTTGGAGGTTGGCGTGAACACTGAAGCTTTCTTT,CAGSLEVGVNTEAFF
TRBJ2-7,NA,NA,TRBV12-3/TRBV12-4,TGTGCCGGCTCCCTCGGCGCAGAGCCGTACTTC,CAGSLGAEPYF
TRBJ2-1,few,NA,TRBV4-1,TGCGCCAGCAGCCCGACGGGGTCGAGCTCCTACGATGAGCAGTTCTTC,CASSPTGSSSYDEQFF
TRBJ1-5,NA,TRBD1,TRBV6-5,TGTGCCAGCGGGACAGGGGGCAATCAGCCCCAGCATTTT,CASGTGGNQPQHF
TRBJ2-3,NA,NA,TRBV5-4,TGCACCAGCAGCTTAAAGCTTGGTAGCGATCTAGATACACAGTATTTT,CTSSLKLGSDLDTQYF
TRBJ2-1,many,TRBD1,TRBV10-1,TGCGCCAGCAGCGCAAGACAGGGGGGATACAATGAGCAGTTCTTC,CASSARQGGYNEQFF
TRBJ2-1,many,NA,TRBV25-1,TGTGCCAGCAGTGAGCCAGGGGCACGGAATGAGCAGTTCTTC,CASSEPGARNEQFF
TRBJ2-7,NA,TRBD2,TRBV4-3,TGCACCAGCAGCCAAGATCTAGCGGGGTTTTTTCTCGAGCAGTACTTC,CTSSQDLAGFFLEQYF
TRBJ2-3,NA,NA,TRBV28,TGTGCCAGCAGGCTCAGGGTTTCCGGCACAGATACGCAGTATTTT,CASRLRVSGTDTQYF
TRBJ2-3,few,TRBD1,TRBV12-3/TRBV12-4,TGTGCCAGCAGTGACAGGGGCGGGGCAACCACAGATACGCAGTATTTT,CASSDRGGATTDTQYF
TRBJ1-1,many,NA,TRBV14,TGTGCCAGCAGCCAAAAGGGGGGCGCGGATGAAGCTTTCTTT,CASSQKGGADEAFF
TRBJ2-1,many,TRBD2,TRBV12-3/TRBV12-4,TGTGCCATAGAGGCTAGCGGGAGCCACAATGAGCAGTTCTTC,CAIEASGSHNEQFF
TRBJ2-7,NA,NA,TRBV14,TGTACCAGCTCTACATACTCGGGCGAGCAGTACTTC,CTSSTYSGEQYF
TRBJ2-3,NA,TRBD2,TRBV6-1,TGTGCCAGCAGTGAAGGCGGGAGTCCTAGAGATACGCATTATTTT,CASSEGGSPRDTHYF
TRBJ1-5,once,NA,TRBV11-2,TGTGCCAGCAGCCCTAACAGGGATCAGCTCCAGCATTTT,CASSPNRDQLQHF
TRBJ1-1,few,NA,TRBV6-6,TGTGCCAGCAGTCCCCCGCTGGGCTCTGAAGCTTTCTTT,CASSPPLGSEAFF
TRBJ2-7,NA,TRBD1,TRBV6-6,TGTGCCAGCAGTCCAAACCGACCGGGACAGCCGCAGCACTTC,CASSPNRPGQPQHF
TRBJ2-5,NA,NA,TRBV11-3,TGTGCCAGCAGCTCCCTAGCCGGAGCAGAGACCCAGTACTTC,CASSSLAGAETQYF
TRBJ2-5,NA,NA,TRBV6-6,TGTACCAGCGGAGATCAGAGAACCCAATACTTC,CTSGDQRTQYF
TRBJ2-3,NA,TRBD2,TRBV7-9,TGTGCCAGCTTGAAAGCGGGAGAAGATACGCAGTATTTT,CASLKAGEDTQYF
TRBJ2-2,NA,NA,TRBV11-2,TGTGCCAGCAGCCCCGATTCTGGCACCGGGGAGCTGTTTTTT,CASSPDSGTGELFF
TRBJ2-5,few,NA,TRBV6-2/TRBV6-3,TGTGCCAGCAGTTACTGGACAGCGAGCGAGACCCAGTACTTC,CASSYWTASETQYF
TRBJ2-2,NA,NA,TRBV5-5,TGTGCCAGCACCCTAGGGCTAGTTTGGCAAGCCACCGGGGAGTTGTTTTTT,CASTLGLVWQATGELFF
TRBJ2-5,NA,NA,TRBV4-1,TGCGCCGGCAGCCAAACAACAGGGAAGGGAGAGACCCAGTACTTC,CAGSQTTGKGETQYF
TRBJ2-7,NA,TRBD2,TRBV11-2,TGTGCCAGGAGCTCTACTAGCGGGAGCTTCTACGGGCAGTACTTC,CARSSTSGSFYGQYF
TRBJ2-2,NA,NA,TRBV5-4,TGTGCCAGCAGCTCTGAATCCACCGGGGAGCTGTTTTTT,CASSSESTGELFF
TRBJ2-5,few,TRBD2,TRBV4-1,TGCGCCAGCAGCCAAGGGGCTAGCGGGAAAGAGACCCAGTACTTC,CASSQGASGKETQYF
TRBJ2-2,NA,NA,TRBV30,TGTGCCTGCCCCGTGGACATCATCACCGGGGAGCTGTTTTTT,CACPVDIITGELFF
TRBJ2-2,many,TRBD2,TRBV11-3,TGTGCCAGCAGCTTAAGCGGGAGCGCGAACACCGGGGAGCTGTTTTTT,CASSLSGSANTGELFF
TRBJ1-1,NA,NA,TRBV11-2,TGTGCCAGCGGCGAAGTGACAGGCCTTACAAGGTGGACTGAAGCTTTCTTT,CASGEVTGLTRWTEAFF
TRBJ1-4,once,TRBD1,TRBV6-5,TGTGCCAGTAGTAGGACCGGGACAGCAACTAATGAAGAACTGTTTTTT,CASSRTGTATNEELFF
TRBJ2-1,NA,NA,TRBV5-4,TGTGCCAGCAGCTTGAAGTTGGCGGGTTCCTACAATGAGCAGTTCTTC,CASSLKLAGSYNEQFF
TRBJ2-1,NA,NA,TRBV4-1,TGCGCCAGCAGCCGAGGCTTCCGGGAGTCATCTAAGTACAATGAGCAGTTCTTC,CASSRGFRESSKYNEQFF
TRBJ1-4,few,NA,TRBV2,TGTGCCAGCAGCCTGAGAAAGGACCTGAATGAAAAACTGTTTTTT,CASSLRKDLNEKLFF
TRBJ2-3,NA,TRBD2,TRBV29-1,TGCAGCGTTGCGGGGGCTTATAGTGAGCTAGCGGGTACAGATACGCAGGATTTT,CSVAGAYSELAGTDTQDF
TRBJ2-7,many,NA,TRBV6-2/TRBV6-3,TGTGCCAGCAGTTACTCCCGGTACCGGGACGGGGCTCACGAGCAGTACTTC,CASSYSRYRDGAHEQYF
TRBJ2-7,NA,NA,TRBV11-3,TGTGCCAGCATCTCGACCGGGACTCGTTCCTACGAGCAATACTTC,CASISTGTRSYEQYF
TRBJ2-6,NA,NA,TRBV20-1,TGCAGTGCCACCGAGACGGCCTCTGGGGCCAACGTCCTGACTTTC,CSATETASGANVLTF
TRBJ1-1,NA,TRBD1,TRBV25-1,TGTGCCAGCCGTACAGGGGTTCGGTCCACTGAAGCTTTCTTT,CASRTGVRSTEAFF
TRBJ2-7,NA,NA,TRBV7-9,TGTGCCAGCACTTCAGGGGACGTCAACGAGCGGTACTTC,CASTSGDVNERYF
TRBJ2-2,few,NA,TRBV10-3,TGTGCCCTCGCATCCTCGGCAGACGCGAACACCGGGGAGCTGTTTTTT,CALASSADANTGELFF
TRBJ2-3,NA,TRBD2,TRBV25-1,TGTGCCAGCAGTGGGGTAGCGGGAGGGAGAGGCACACATACGCAGTATTTT,CASSGVAGGRGTHTQYF
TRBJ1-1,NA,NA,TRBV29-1,TGCAGCGGACGGAATGGGTCGAACACTGAAGCTTTCTTT,CSGRNGSNTEAFF
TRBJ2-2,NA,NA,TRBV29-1,TGCAGCCGGGGACCTAACACCGGAGAGCCGTTTTTT,CSRGPNTGEPFF
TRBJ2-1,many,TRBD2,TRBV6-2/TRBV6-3,TGTGCCAGCAGTTACGAAGTCGGGAGGGCCTTGAGTGAGTTCTTC,CASSYEVGRALSEFF
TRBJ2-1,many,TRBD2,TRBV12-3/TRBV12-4,TGTGCCAGCAGTGCCGCAGCGGGGATCCAGTTCTTC,CASSAAAGIQFF
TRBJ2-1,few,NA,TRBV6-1,TGTGCCAGCAACTCCATGAGACTCGGGCAGTTCTTC,CASNSMRLGQFF
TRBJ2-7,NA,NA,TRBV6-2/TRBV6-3,TGTGCCAGCAGTTACGGGTCTCCCCGGTACGAGGAGTACTTC,CASSYGSPRYEEYF
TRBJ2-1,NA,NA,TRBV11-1,TGTGCCAGCAACTTAGACGTCGGGCTGGTAACACGAACCTCCTACAATGAGCAGTTCTTC,CASNLDVGLVTRTSYNEQFF